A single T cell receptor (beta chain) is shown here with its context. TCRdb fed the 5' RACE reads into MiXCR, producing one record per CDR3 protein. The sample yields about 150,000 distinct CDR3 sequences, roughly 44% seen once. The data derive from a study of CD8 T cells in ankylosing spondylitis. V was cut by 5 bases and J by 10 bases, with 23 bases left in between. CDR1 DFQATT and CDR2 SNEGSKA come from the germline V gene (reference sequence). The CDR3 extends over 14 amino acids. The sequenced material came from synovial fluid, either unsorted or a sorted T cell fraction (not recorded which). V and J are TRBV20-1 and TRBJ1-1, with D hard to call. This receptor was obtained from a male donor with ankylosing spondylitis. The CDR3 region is CSAPAGVLKVGAFF. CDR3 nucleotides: TGCAGTGCTCCCGCCGGGGTACTGAAGGTGGGAGCTTTCTTT.